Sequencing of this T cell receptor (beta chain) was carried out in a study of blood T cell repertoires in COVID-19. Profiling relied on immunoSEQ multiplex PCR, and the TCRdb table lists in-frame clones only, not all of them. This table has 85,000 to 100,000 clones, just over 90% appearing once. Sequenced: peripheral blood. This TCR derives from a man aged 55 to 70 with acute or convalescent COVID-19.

Written as DNA, the CDR3 is TGTGCCAGCAGCCAAGCGCGGCATCAGCCCCAGCATTTT. Its translation is CASSQARHQPQHF. The chain employs TRBV3-1 (or the pseudogene TRBV3-2) and TRBJ1-5; no clear D gene. V was trimmed by 1 base and J by 5 bases, leaving 6 bases between them. CDR1 is LGHDT, CDR2 YNNKEL, per germline (reference sequence). CDR3 size: 13 residues.